The entry that follows covers one T cell receptor (beta chain) sequence. Its antigen is unknown. The CDR3 contains 15 residues. Germline V gene lookup returns CDR1 MNHEY and CDR2 SVGAGI. Through template switching, UMIs that included a 6-nucleotide sample barcode were added. TCRdb reanalyzed the 5' RACE reads, giving one entry per CDR3 protein sequence and no DNA. The clone table shows some 200,000 distinct CDR3 sequences, with the ten largest holding around 7.6%. One blood sample of around 2.5 ml was taken from each donor. The entry originates in a study of monozygotic twins with inflammatory bowel disease. Study outcomes and limitations: Telling different T cell subtypes apart from each other was not possible.

The V and J genes are TRBV6-5 and TRBJ1-5. Sequences were obtained from blood. The origin of this receptor is a human donor with ulcerative colitis or Crohn's disease, or a healthy co-twin of an affected twin (not recorded which). CDR3 residues: CASSYSDTSNQPQHF.